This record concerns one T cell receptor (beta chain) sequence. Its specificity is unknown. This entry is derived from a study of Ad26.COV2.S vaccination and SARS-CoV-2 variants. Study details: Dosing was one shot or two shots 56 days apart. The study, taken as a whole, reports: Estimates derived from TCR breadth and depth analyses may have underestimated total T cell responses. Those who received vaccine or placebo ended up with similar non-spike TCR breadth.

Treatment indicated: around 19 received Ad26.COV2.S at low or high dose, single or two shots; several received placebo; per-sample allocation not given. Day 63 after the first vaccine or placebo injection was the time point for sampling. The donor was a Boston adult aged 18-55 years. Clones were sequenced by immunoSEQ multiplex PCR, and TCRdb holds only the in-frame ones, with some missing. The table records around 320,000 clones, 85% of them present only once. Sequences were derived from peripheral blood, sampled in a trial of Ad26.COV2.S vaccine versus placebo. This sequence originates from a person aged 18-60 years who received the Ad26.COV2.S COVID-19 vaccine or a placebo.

The CDR3 here is CATSRPIGAGNTGELFF. The DNA of the CDR3 is TGTGCCACCAGCAGACCGATTGGGGCAGGGAACACCGGGGAGCTGTTTTTT. V usage is TRBV15 and J usage is TRBJ2-2, with D possibly matching TRBD1 (5 bases). The ends were cut back, 2 bases at V and 1 base at J, with 14 bases in the middle. Germline V CDR1 and CDR2: LNHNV, YYDKDF (reference sequence). CDR3 length equals 17 residues.